This entry lists 26 T cell receptor beta chains sequenced from one sample in a study of blood T cell repertoires in COVID-19. Sequencing was performed with immunoSEQ multiplex PCR; in TCRdb, only in-frame clones are kept and a portion is missing. The sample has about 220,000 clones, around 84% seen once. The sequenced material came from peripheral blood. The source is a woman aged 55 to 70 who had recovered from COVID-19.

This clone was picked up a small number of times. This chain uses TRBV5-1 with TRBJ2-5; 14 bases line up with TRBD2. The CDR3 is made up of 16 amino acids. Looked up from germline, CDR1 is SGHRS and CDR2 is YFSETQ. The V gene end was trimmed by 3 bases and the J gene end by 7 bases; junction bases not matched to a gene: 8. The CDR3: CASSSWTSGGRGTQYF. The CDR3 bases are TGCGCCAGCAGCTCGTGGACTAGCGGGGGGCGGGGGACCCAGTACTTC.

The chain links TRBV19 to TRBJ2-7, with 11 bases that match TRBD2. Germline values: CDR1 LNHDA, CDR2 SQIVND (reference sequence). With V trimmed by 6 bases and J by 6 bases, 1 base remained unmatched. This CDR3 has 12 residues. The CDR3 DNA sequence: TGTGCCAGTAGCCTAGCGGGGGGCGAGCAGTACTTC. Protein: CASSLAGGEQYF.

The V call is TRBV10-3, the J call TRBJ2-1, with 11 bases identical to TRBD2. V dropped 8 bases and J dropped 8; count of bases not matched to a gene: 8. The CDR3 totals 14 residues. The germline CDR1 and CDR2 sequences are ENHRY and SYGVKD. CDR3: CAIGPSGGRDEQFF. The CDR3 nucleotides are TGTGCCATCGGACCTAGCGGGGGGCGGGATGAGCAGTTCTTC.

The chain employs TRBV7-6 and TRBJ2-7, with 8 nucleotides matching TRBD2. The CDR3 has 17 amino acids. Germline V gene sequence: CDR1 SGHVS, CDR2 FNYEAQ. V dropped 4 bases and J dropped 3; count of bases not matched to a gene: 14. Here the CDR3 DNA reads TGTGCCAGCAGCTCCGGGGGGGTTGGCACTGCGGTCTACGAGCAGTACTTC. This sequence encodes CASSSGGVGTAVYEQYF.

DNA for the CDR3: TGTGCCAGCAGCTCCCGGACAGGCCAAACCCTCCCCCCCGGGGAGCTGTTTTTT. This codes for CASSSRTGQTLPPGELFF. The chain couples TRBV7-2 to TRBJ2-2; 7 nucleotides align to TRBD1. J lost 6 bases, V lost 4 bases, and 17 bases had no gene match. CDR3 length: 18 residues. Per the germline V gene, CDR1 is SGHTA and CDR2 is FQGNSA.

V is TRBV18 and J is TRBJ1-4, with 11 bases identical to TRBD1. Germline CDR1 reads KGHSH; CDR2 reads LQKENI. The CDR3 runs 16 residues. J was trimmed by 8 bases and V by 5 bases; bases with no gene match: 10. CDR3 residues: CASSTNGQGADEKLFF. The DNA of the CDR3 is TGTGCCAGCTCAACAAATGGACAGGGGGCGGACGAAAAACTGTTTTTT.

The gene calls are TRBV7-3 and TRBJ1-1; D uncertain. This CDR3 is 14 amino acids long. Germline CDR1 SGHTA, CDR2 FQGTGA. Trimming left V 5 bases short and J 4 bases short, with 14 bases between. This chain's CDR3 is CASSPRGSATEAFF. Written as DNA, the CDR3 is TGTGCCAGCAGCCCCCGCGGCTCGGCCACTGAAGCTTTCTTT.

The V call is TRBV5-1, the J call TRBJ1-3; 10 nucleotides match TRBD1. CDR3 size: 14 residues. The J segment lost 2 bases and the V segment lost 7 bases, leaving 3 bases of the junction unmatched. CDR1 and CDR2 from the germline V gene are SGHRS and YFSETQ. This chain's CDR3 is CASSGTGAGNTIYF. The CDR3, as DNA: TGCGCCAGCTCCGGGACAGGGGCTGGAAACACCATATATTTT. Looking up the rest from reference TRBV5-1 and TRBJ1-3 gives the full variable domain: KAGVTQTPRYLIKTRGQQVTLSCSPISGHRSVSWYQQTPGQGLQFLFEYFSETQRNKGNFPGRFSGRQFSNSRSEMNVSTLELGDSALYLCASSGTGAGNTIYFGEGSWLTVV.

This clone was seen a handful of times. The J gene is TRBJ2-1, the V gene TRBV7-3, with D perhaps matching TRBD1 (5 bases). Germline CDR1 reads SGHTA; CDR2 reads FQGTGA. Trimming removed 1 base from V and 10 bases from J, with 14 bases in between. CDR3 length: 14 residues. This CDR3 is CASSLNLGPFEQFF. DNA for the CDR3: TGTGCCAGCAGCTTAAACCTGGGGCCCTTCGAGCAGTTCTTC.

CDR3 bases: TGTGCCACCAGCAGCGACAGGTCTCGGGGCTACACCTTC. Protein sequence: CATSSDRSRGYTF. The rearrangement uses TRBV15 and TRBJ1-2, with D possibly being TRBD1 (6 bases). Germline V gene sequence: CDR1 LNHNV, CDR2 YYDKDF (reference sequence). Trimming took off 3 bases at V and 8 bases at J, with 13 bases between the two ends. This CDR3 is built from 13 residues.

This chain connects TRBV18 to TRBJ2-5; D is unresolved. The CDR3 contains 12 residues. Germline assignment: CDR1 KGHSH and CDR2 LQKENI. Trimming left V 6 bases short and J 4 bases short, with 9 bases between. The chain's CDR3 is CASSRRGETQYF. The DNA for the CDR3 is TGTGCCAGCTCGAGGCGCGGAGAGACCCAGTACTTC.

As for this clone: Mismatch with germline at one junction end may stem from a read error. The CDR3 protein is CASSYRTVSYSEQFF. CDR3 sequence (DNA): TGTGCCAGCAGCTATCGGACAGTGTCCTACAGTGAGCAGTTCTTC. The rearrangement joins TRBV7-2 to TRBJ2-1; tentatively, D is TRBD1 (6 bases). The CDR3 covers 15 residues. Germline V CDR1 and CDR2: SGHTA, FQGNSA. The full variable domain, its missing parts supplied by reference TRBV7-2 and TRBJ2-1, is GAGVSQSPSNKVTEKGKDVELRCDPISGHTALYWYRQSLGQGLEFLIYFQGNSAPDKSGLPSDRFSAERTGGSVSTLTIQRTQQEDSAVYLCASSYRTVSYSEQFFGPGTRLTVL.

This chain joins TRBV7-2 and TRBJ2-7, with 9 bases aligning to TRBD2. The CDR3 is made up of 15 amino acids. V was pared by 1 base and J by 2 bases, with 3 bases of the junction left unmatched. Germline-derived CDR1 and CDR2 are SGHTA and FQGNSA. DNA for the CDR3: TGTGCCAGCAGCTTAGTAGCGGGGGACGCCTACGAGCAGTACTTC. Protein product: CASSLVAGDAYEQYF. The whole variable domain, filled in from reference TRBV7-2 and TRBJ2-7, reads GAGVSQSPSNKVTEKGKDVELRCDPISGHTALYWYRQSLGQGLEFLIYFQGNSAPDKSGLPSDRFSAERTGGSVSTLTIQRTQQEDSAVYLCASSLVAGDAYEQYFGPGTRLTVT.

The chain has TRBV9 and TRBJ2-3, with TRBD2 matching 7 bases. The CDR3 sequence is 16 residues long. Trimming cost V 2 bases and J 4 bases; bases outside gene matches: 10. Germline CDR1 SGDLS, CDR2 YYNGEE. The DNA for the CDR3 is TGTGCCAGCAGCGTTGGGCGGGGGAGTCAGGCAGATACGCAGTATTTT. This encodes CASSVGRGSQADTQYF.

This clone was seen many times. This chain links TRBV6-6 with TRBJ2-5; 9 positions agree with TRBD1. CDR3 length equals 16 residues. Germline V gene data show CDR1 as MNHNY and CDR2 as SVGAGI (reference sequence). V trimming: 0 bases; J trimming: 1 base; junction bases outside the gene matches: 3. The CDR3 DNA reads TGTGCCAGCAGTTACTCACAGGGGGCCCCCCAAGAGACCCAGTACTTC. Its protein product is CASSYSQGAPQETQYF.

The V and J genes are TRBV3-1 (or the pseudogene TRBV3-2) and TRBJ2-1; D might be TRBD1 (6 bases). V gave up 5 bases and J gave up 5 bases, with 16 bases separating them. The CDR3 contains 15 residues. CDR1 is LGHDT, CDR2 YNNKEL, per germline (reference sequence). CDR3 DNA: TGTGCCAGCAGCACCTTTGAGACAGGTAACAATGAGCAGTTCTTC. Translation gives CASSTFETGNNEQFF.

This chain connects TRBV4-2 to TRBJ2-3; 10 nucleotides agree with TRBD2. V dropped 0 bases and J dropped 2; count of bases not matched to a gene: 8. The germline gives CDR1 LGHNA, CDR2 YNFKEQ. This CDR3 contains 18 residues. As DNA, the CDR3 is TGTGCCAGCAGCCAAGATCTGCTAGCGGGGGAGCTCACAGATACGCAGTATTTT. Translated, it gives CASSQDLLAGELTDTQYF.

The chain employs TRBV7-3 and TRBJ2-1; 9 nucleotides line up with TRBD2. CDR1 is SGHTA, CDR2 FQGTGA, per germline. This CDR3 comprises 15 residues. V lost 4 bases to trimming and J lost 2 bases; unmatched junction nucleotides: 3. This chain's CDR3 is CASSYSGGPYNEQFF. CDR3 DNA: TGTGCCAGCAGCTATAGCGGGGGCCCCTACAATGAGCAGTTCTTC.

The J gene is TRBJ1-1, the V gene TRBV7-8; the D is unclear. V was cut by 0 bases and J by 2 bases, with 10 bases left in between. The germline gives CDR1 SGHVS, CDR2 FQNEAQ. This CDR3 region has 15 residues. CDR3 in amino acids: CASSLARQRNTEAFF. The CDR3 DNA sequence: TGTGCCAGCAGCTTAGCGCGGCAGAGAAACACTGAAGCTTTCTTT.

V is TRBV7-9 and J is TRBJ1-1, with 8 nucleotides matching TRBD1. CDR3 size: 15 residues. The V and J ends lost 0 bases and 5 bases, in that order; junction bases with no gene match: 5. In germline, CDR1 is SEHNR, CDR2 FQNEAQ (reference sequence). The CDR3 protein is CASSLADRVGTEAFF. CDR3 coding DNA: TGTGCCAGCAGCTTAGCGGACAGGGTTGGAACTGAAGCTTTCTTT.

The chain employs TRBV6-5 and TRBJ1-2, with 7 positions matching TRBD1. CDR3 size: 15 residues. With V trimmed by 5 bases and J by 4 bases, 10 bases remained unmatched. The germline gives CDR1 MNHEY, CDR2 SVGAGI. CDR3 loop: CASSPGGFRAYGYTF. CDR3 in DNA: TGTGCCAGCAGTCCAGGGGGTTTTCGGGCCTATGGCTACACCTTC.

The chain joins TRBV2 to TRBJ1-5; D is undetermined. The CDR3 is made up of 15 amino acids. The germline V gene has CDR1 SNHLY and CDR2 FYNNEI. V gave up 2 bases and J gave up 5 bases, with 13 bases separating them. The CDR3 sequence is CASSELGSYYQPQHF. The CDR3 region has the DNA TGTGCCAGCAGTGAATTGGGCAGCTACTATCAGCCCCAGCATTTT. Full variable domain (outside the CDR3, taken from reference TRBV2 and TRBJ1-5): EPEVTQTPSHQVTQMGQEVILRCVPISNHLYFYWYRQILGQKVEFLVSFYNNEISEKSEIFDDQFSVERPDGSNFTLKIRSTKLEDSAMYFCASSELGSYYQPQHFGDGTRLSIL.

This clone appeared a single time. The V gene is TRBV4-1, the J gene TRBJ2-1; 8 nucleotides line up with TRBD2. Germline V lookup: CDR1 MGHRA, CDR2 YSYEKL. J lost 5 bases, V lost 4 bases, and 10 bases had no gene match. This CDR3 spans 16 amino acids. CDR3 DNA sequence: TGCGCCAGCAGCCTCCGAGCGGGGGCGGCGAACAATGAGCAGTTCTTC. It yields the protein CASSLRAGAANNEQFF.

The DNA for the CDR3 is TGTGCCAGTAGTATAGCCGGGGCAACTAATGAAAAACTGTTTTTT. This codes for CASSIAGATNEKLFF. The chain combines TRBV19 with TRBJ1-4; D unresolved. Germline V gene lookup returns CDR1 LNHDA and CDR2 SQIVND (reference sequence). CDR3 size: 15 residues. Trimming shortened V by 1 base and J by 0 bases, and 6 bases separated the two germline ends.

V gene TRBV6-6 combines with J gene TRBJ2-7, with TRBD2 as a possible D gene (6 bases). With 5 bases removed from V and 2 bases from J, the gap between germline ends came to 16 bases. Germline values: CDR1 MNHNY, CDR2 SVGAGI (reference sequence). This CDR3 is built from 15 residues. The CDR3: CASSKGLGTTYEQYF. The DNA of the CDR3 is TGTGCCAGCAGTAAGGGACTGGGCACGACCTACGAGCAGTACTTC.

The DNA for the CDR3 is TGCAGCGTCGGACAGAACTCCTACGAGCAGTACTTC. Its translation: CSVGQNSYEQYF. J is TRBJ2-7 and V is TRBV29-1; D may be TRBD1 (6 bases). The CDR3 extends over 12 amino acids. Germline V gene lookup returns CDR1 SQVTM and CDR2 ANQGSEA. V shed 6 bases and J shed 0 bases, with 9 bases lying between them.